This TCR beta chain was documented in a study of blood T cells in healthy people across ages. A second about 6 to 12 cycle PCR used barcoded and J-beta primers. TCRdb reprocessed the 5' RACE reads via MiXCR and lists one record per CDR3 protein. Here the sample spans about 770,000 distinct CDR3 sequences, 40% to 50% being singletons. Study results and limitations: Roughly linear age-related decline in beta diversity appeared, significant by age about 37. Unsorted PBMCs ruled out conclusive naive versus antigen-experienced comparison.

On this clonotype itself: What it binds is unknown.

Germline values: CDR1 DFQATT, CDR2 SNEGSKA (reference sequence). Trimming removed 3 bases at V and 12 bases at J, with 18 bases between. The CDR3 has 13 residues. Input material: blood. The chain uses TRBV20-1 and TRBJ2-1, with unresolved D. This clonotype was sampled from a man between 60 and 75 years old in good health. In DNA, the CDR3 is TGCAGTGCTAGTATCGTTCGCTACCGTGGGCAGTTCTTC. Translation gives CSASIVRYRGQFF.